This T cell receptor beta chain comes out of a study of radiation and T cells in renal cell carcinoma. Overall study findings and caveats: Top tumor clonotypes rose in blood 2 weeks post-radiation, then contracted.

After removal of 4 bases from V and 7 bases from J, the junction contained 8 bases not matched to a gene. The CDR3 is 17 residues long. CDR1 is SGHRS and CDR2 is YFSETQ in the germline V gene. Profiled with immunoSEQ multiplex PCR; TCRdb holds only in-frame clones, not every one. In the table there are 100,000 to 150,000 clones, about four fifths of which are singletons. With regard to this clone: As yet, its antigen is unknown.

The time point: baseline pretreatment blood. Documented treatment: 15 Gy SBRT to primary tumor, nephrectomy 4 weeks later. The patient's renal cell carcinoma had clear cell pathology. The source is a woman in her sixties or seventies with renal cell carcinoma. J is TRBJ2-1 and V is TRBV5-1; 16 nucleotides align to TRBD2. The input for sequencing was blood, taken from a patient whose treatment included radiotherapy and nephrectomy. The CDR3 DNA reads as TGCGCCAGCAGCCCGGGACTAGCGGGAGGGCCAGGGAATGAGCAGTTCTTC. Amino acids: CASSPGLAGGPGNEQFF.